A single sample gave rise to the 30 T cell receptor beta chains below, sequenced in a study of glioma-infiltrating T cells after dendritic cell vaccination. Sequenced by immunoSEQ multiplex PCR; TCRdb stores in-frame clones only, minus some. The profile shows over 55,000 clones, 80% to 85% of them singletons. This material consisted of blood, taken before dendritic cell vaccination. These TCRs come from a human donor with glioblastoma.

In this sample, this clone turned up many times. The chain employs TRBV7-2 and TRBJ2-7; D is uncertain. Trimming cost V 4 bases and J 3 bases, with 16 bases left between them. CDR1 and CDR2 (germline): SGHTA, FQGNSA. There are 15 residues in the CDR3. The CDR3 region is CASSSQAFTVYEQYF. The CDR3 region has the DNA TGTGCCAGCAGCTCCCAGGCTTTTACCGTCTACGAGCAGTACTTC.

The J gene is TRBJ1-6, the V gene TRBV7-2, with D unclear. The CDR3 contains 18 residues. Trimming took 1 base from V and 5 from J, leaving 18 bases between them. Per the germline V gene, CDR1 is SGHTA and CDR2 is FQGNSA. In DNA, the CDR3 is TGTGCCAGCAGCTTAGGGGTGTCGATAACAGCAGATAATTCACCCCTCCACTTT. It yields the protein CASSLGVSITADNSPLHF.

CDR3 amino acids: CASSEASGGARAFF. The CDR3, as DNA: TGTGCCAGCAGTGAAGCGAGTGGGGGGGCGAGAGCTTTCTTT. The genes are TRBV2 and TRBJ1-1, with D possibly being TRBD1 (6 bases). The CDR3 consists of 14 residues. Germline V gene sequence: CDR1 SNHLY, CDR2 FYNNEI. The V gene lost 0 bases and the J gene lost 10 bases, with 15 bases spanning the gap.

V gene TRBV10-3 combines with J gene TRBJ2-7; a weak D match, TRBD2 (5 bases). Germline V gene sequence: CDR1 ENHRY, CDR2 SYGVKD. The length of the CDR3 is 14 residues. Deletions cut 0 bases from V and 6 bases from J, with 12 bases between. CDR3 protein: CAISESTGSGEQYF. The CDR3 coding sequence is TGTGCCATCAGTGAGTCTACGGGGTCTGGCGAGCAGTACTTC.

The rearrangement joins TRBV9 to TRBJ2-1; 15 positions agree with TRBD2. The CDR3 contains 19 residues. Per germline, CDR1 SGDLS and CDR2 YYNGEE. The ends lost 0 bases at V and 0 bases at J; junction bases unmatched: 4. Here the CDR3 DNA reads TGTGCCAGCAGCGTAGTGGGGACTAGCGGGGGGTCCTCCTACAATGAGCAGTTCTTC. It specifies CASSVVGTSGGSSYNEQFF.

The CDR3 DNA reads as TGTGCCAGCAGTGTTTGGACAGCGAACACCGGGGAGCTGTTTTTT. The encoded protein is CASSVWTANTGELFF. The chain uses TRBV2 and TRBJ2-2, with D possibly matching TRBD1 (6 bases). This CDR3 spans 15 amino acids. The V gene's germline CDR1 is SNHLY and CDR2 FYNNEI. Trimming shortened V by 4 bases and J by 0 bases, and 9 bases separated the two germline ends.

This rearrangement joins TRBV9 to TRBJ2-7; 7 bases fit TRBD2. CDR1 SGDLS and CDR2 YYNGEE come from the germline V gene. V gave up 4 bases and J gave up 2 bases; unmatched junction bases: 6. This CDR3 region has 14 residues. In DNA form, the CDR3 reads TGTGCCAGCAGCCCACTAGCGTCACCCTACGAGCAGTACTTC. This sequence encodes CASSPLASPYEQYF.

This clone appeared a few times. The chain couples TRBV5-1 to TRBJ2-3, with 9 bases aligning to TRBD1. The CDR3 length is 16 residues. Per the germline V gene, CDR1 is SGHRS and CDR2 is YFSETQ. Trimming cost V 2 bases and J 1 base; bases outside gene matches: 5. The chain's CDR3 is CASSFRTGVGTDTQYF. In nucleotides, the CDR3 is TGCGCCAGCAGCTTTCGGACAGGGGTTGGCACAGATACGCAGTATTTT. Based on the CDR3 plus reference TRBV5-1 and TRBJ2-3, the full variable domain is KAGVTQTPRYLIKTRGQQVTLSCSPISGHRSVSWYQQTPGQGLQFLFEYFSETQRNKGNFPGRFSGRQFSNSRSEMNVSTLELGDSALYLCASSFRTGVGTDTQYFGPGTRLTVL.

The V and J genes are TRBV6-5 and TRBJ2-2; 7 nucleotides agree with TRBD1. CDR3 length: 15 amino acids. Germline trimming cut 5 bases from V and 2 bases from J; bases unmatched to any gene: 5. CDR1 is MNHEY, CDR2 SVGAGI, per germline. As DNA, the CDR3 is TGTGCCAGCAGTCCCGGGACAGTAAACACCGGGGAGCTGTTTTTT. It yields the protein CASSPGTVNTGELFF.

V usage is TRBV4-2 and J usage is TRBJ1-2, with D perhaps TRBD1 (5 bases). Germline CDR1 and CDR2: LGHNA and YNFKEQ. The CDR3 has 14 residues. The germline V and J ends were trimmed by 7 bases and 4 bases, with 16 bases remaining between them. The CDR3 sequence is CASTQGDSVYGYTF. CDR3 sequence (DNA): TGTGCCAGCACCCAGGGCGACAGCGTCTATGGCTACACCTTC.

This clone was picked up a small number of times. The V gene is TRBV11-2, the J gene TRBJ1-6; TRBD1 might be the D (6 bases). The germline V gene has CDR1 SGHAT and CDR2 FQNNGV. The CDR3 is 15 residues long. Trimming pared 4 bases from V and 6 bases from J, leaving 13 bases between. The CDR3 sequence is CASSSDRPVNSPLHF. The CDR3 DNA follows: TGTGCCAGCAGCTCGGACAGACCGGTTAATTCACCCCTCCACTTT.

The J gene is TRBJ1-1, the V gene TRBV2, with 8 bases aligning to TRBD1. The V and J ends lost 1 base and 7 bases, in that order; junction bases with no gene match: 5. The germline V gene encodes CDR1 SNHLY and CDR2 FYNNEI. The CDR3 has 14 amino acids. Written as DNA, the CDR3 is TGTGCCAGCAGTGAAGAACAGGGGGTCATTGAAGCTTTCTTT. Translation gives CASSEEQGVIEAFF.

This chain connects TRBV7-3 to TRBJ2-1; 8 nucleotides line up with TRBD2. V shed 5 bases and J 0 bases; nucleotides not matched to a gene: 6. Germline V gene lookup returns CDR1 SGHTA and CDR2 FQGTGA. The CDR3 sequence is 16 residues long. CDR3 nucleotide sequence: TGTGCCAGCAGCGCCGTAGCGGGGAGCTCCTACAATGAGCAGTTCTTC. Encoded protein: CASSAVAGSSYNEQFF.

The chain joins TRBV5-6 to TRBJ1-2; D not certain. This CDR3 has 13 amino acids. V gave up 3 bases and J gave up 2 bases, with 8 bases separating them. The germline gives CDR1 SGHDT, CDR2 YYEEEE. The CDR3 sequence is CASSSIRNYGYTF. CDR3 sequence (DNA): TGTGCCAGCAGCTCTATCCGGAACTATGGCTACACCTTC.

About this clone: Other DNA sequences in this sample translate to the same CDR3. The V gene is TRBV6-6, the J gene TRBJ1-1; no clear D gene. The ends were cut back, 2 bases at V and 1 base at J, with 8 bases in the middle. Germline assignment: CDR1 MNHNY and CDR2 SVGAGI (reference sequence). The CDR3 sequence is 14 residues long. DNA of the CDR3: TGTGCCAGCAGTTACAACGGAGAGAACACTGAAGCTTTCTTT. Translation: CASSYNGENTEAFF.

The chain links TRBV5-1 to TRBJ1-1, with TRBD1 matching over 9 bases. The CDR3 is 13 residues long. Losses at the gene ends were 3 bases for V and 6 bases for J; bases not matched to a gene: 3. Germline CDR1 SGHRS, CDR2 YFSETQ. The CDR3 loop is CASSWTGVAEAFF. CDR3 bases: TGCGCCAGCAGCTGGACAGGGGTCGCTGAAGCTTTCTTT.

DNA of the CDR3: TGTGCCAGCAGTCCTGAGGACTATGGCTACACCTTC. Translating gives CASSPEDYGYTF. The gene calls are TRBV28 and TRBJ1-2; no clear D gene. The CDR3 covers 12 residues. The V end was cut by 5 bases, the J end by 3 bases, with 7 bases between. Germline CDR1 reads MDHEN; CDR2 reads SYDVKM.

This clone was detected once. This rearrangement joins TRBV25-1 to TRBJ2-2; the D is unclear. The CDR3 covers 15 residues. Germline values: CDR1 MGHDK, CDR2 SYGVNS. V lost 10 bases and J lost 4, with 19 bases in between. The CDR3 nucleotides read TGTGCCAACCCGACTTCGGAGCGAGGCACCGGGGAGCTGTTTTTT. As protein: CANPTSERGTGELFF.

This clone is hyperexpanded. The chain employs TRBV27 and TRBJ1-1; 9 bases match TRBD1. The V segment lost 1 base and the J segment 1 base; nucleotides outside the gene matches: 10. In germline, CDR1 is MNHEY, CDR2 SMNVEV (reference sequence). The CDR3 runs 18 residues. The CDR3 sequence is CASSLWSLTGGKNTEAFF. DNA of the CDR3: TGTGCCAGCAGTTTATGGTCACTGACAGGGGGGAAGAACACTGAAGCTTTCTTT.

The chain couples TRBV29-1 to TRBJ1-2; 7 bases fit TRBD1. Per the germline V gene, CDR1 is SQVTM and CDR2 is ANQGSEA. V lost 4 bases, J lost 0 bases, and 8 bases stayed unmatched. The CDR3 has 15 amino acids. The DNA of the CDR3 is TGCAGCGTTGGTTCAGCAGGGGGAGCTAACTATGGCTACACCTTC. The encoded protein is CSVGSAGGANYGYTF. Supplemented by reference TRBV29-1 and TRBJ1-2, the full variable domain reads SAVISQKPSRDICQRGTSLTIQCQVDSQVTMMFWYRQQPGQSLTLIATANQGSEATYESGFVIDKFPISRPNLTFSTLTVSNMSPEDSSIYLCSVGSAGGANYGYTFGSGTRLTVV.

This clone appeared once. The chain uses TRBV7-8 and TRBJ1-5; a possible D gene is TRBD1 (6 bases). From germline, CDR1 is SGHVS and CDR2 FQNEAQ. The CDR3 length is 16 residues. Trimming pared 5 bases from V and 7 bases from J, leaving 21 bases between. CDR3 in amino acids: CASSQFLQGWGQPQHF. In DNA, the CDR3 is TGTGCCAGCAGCCAATTCTTACAGGGATGGGGCCAGCCCCAGCATTTT. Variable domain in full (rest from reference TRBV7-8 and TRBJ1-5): GAGVSQSPRYKVAKRGQDVALRCDPISGHVSLFWYQQALGQGPEFLTYFQNEAQLDKSGLPSDRFFAERPEGSVSTLKIQRTQQEDSAVYLCASSQFLQGWGQPQHFGDGTRLSIL.

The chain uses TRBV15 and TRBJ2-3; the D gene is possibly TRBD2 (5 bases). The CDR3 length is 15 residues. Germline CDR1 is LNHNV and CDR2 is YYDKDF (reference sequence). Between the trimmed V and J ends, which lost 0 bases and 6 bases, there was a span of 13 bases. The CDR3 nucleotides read TGTGCCACCAGCAGAGATCGAGGGAGTGACGATACGCAGTATTTT. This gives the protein CATSRDRGSDDTQYF.

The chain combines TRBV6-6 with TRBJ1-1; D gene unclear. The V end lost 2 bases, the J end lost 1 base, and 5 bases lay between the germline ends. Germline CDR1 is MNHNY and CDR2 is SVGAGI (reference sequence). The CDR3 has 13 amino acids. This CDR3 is CASSYAGNTEAFF. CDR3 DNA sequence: TGTGCCAGCAGTTACGCAGGGAACACTGAAGCTTTCTTT.

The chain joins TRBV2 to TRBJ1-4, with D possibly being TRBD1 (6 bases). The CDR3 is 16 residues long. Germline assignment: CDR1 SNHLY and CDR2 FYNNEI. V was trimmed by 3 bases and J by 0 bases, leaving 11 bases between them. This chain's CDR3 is CASSDWTASTNEKLFF. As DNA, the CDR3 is TGTGCCAGCAGTGATTGGACAGCCTCAACTAATGAAAAACTGTTTTTT.

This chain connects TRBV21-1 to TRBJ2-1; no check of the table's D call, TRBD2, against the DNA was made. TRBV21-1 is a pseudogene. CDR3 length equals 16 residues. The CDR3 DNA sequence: TGTGCCAGCAGCAAAGCCGTGGGGAGTTCCTACAATGAGCAGTTCTTC. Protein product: CASSKAVGSSYNEQFF.

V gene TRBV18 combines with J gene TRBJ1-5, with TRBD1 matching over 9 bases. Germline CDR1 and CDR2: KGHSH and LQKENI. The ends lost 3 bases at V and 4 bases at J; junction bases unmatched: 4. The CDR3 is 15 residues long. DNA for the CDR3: TGTGCCAGCTCACCGTCCGGGACAGGGAATCAGCCCCAGCATTTT. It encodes CASSPSGTGNQPQHF.

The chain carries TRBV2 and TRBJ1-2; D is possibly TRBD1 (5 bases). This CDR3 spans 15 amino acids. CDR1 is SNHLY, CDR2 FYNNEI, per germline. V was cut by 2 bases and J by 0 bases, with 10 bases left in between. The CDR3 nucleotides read TGTGCCAGCAGTGAAAGGACACCAGCTAACTATGGCTACACCTTC. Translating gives CASSERTPANYGYTF.

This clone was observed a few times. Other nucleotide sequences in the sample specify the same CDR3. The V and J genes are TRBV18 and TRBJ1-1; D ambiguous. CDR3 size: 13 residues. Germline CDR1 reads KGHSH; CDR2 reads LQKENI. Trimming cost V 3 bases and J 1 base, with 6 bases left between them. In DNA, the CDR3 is TGTGCCAGCTCACCTCACAAGAACACTGAAGCTTTCTTT. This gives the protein CASSPHKNTEAFF.

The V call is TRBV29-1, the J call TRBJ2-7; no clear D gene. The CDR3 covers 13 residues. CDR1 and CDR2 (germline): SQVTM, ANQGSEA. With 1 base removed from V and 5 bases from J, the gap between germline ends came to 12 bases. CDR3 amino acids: CSVEAPQVDEQYF. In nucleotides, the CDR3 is TGCAGCGTTGAAGCCCCACAAGTTGACGAGCAGTACTTC.

The CDR3 here is CATTIGQSNQPQHF. The CDR3 DNA reads TGTGCCACCACGATTGGGCAGTCTAATCAGCCCCAGCATTTT. The chain couples TRBV19 to TRBJ1-5; D remains unclear. V lost 10 bases and J 4 bases, leaving 17 bases between the germline ends. This CDR3 comprises 14 residues. The germline gives CDR1 LNHDA, CDR2 SQIVND (reference sequence).